This passage covers 14 T cell receptor beta chains from one sample sequenced in a study of radiation and T cells in renal cell carcinoma. Time point: blood 4 weeks post-SBRT, at nephrectomy. Treatment noted: 15 Gy SBRT to primary tumor, nephrectomy 4 weeks later. Sequencing was performed with immunoSEQ multiplex PCR; in TCRdb, only in-frame clones are kept and a portion is missing. The sample records more than 60,000 clones, approximately 82% being singletons. The starting material was blood, obtained from a patient whose treatment included radiotherapy and nephrectomy. These receptors were collected from a woman aged 60-75 years with renal cell carcinoma.

There are a few counts of this clone. This rearrangement joins TRBV5-1 to TRBJ1-6; tentative D call: TRBD1 (5 bases). Trimming removed 5 bases at V and 14 bases at J, with 20 bases between. The CDR3 extends over 14 amino acids. Looked up from germline, CDR1 is SGHRS and CDR2 is YFSETQ. The CDR3 DNA sequence: TGCGCCAGCAGACCGACAGAGACCGTGGGGGCCCTCCACTTT. Residues: CASRPTETVGALHF.

J is TRBJ2-5 and V is TRBV5-1, with 8 bases that match TRBD1. J was trimmed by 5 bases and V by 1 base; bases with no gene match: 7. Germline CDR1 reads SGHRS; CDR2 reads YFSETQ. The CDR3 totals 15 residues. The CDR3 sequence: CASSLMSGGLETQYF. The DNA for the CDR3 is TGCGCCAGCAGCTTGATGTCAGGGGGCTTGGAGACCCAGTACTTC.

This clone was counted a few times. The chain is built from TRBV6-6 and TRBJ1-1; 10 bases map to TRBD1. The CDR3 extends over 14 amino acids. CDR1 is MNHNY and CDR2 is SVGAGI in the germline V gene (reference sequence). The junction had 3 bases not matched to a gene; V was cut back by 2 bases and J by 6 bases. CDR3 nucleotide sequence: TGTGCCAGCAGTTACGGGACAGGGGTCGCTGAAGCTTTCTTT. Its translation: CASSYGTGVAEAFF.

A single count supports this clone. This sequence joins TRBV6-1 and TRBJ2-7; no clear D. This CDR3 region has 12 residues. The V end was cut by 3 bases, the J end by 2 bases, with 5 bases between. Germline V CDR1 and CDR2: MNHNS, SASEGT. The CDR3 is CASSELAYEQYF. The CDR3 bases are TGTGCCAGCAGTGAGTTGGCCTACGAGCAGTACTTC.

This clone was detected only a few times. J is TRBJ1-1 and V is TRBV18; no clear D gene. Trimming pared 2 bases from V and 8 bases from J, leaving 6 bases between. Germline V gene lookup returns CDR1 KGHSH and CDR2 LQKENI. There are 11 residues in the CDR3. The CDR3 here is CASSPEREAFF. CDR3 bases: TGTGCCAGCTCACCAGAGAGGGAAGCTTTCTTT.

This clone was seen only once. The chain is built from TRBV4-3 and TRBJ2-7; D gene unclear. Trimming removed 2 bases from V and 3 bases from J, with 2 bases in between. Germline CDR1 LGHNA, CDR2 YSLEER. The CDR3 consists of 11 residues. As DNA, the CDR3 is TGCGCCAGCAGCCAAAACTACGAGCAGTACTTC. It encodes CASSQNYEQYF.

CDR3 protein: CASSSHGRPGEKLFF. CDR3 coding DNA: TGTGCCAGCAGTTCCCACGGGAGACCCGGTGAAAAACTGTTTTTT. This chain connects TRBV28 to TRBJ1-4; D remains unclear. The CDR3 covers 15 residues. Germline V gene lookup returns CDR1 MDHEN and CDR2 SYDVKM. The germline V and J ends were trimmed by 4 bases and 7 bases, with 16 bases remaining between them.

This rearrangement joins TRBV2 to TRBJ2-7, with D possibly TRBD2 on 6 matching bases. This CDR3 spans 13 amino acids. V lost 2 bases to trimming and J lost 6 bases, with 11 bases between them. Germline assignment: CDR1 SNHLY and CDR2 FYNNEI. The CDR3 nucleotides are TGTGCCAGCAGTGAAAACAGCGGGCGCGAGCAGTACTTC. This sequence encodes CASSENSGREQYF.

V usage is TRBV6-6 and J usage is TRBJ2-3; 10 bases fit TRBD1. The germline CDR1 and CDR2 sequences are MNHNY and SVGAGI (reference sequence). The junction had 5 bases not matched to a gene; V was cut back by 6 bases and J by 5 bases. This CDR3 spans 14 amino acids. The DNA of the CDR3 is TGTGCCAGCAGCTCGACAGGGGGCTTAGATACGCAGTATTTT. It specifies CASSSTGGLDTQYF.

This sequence joins TRBV5-6 and TRBJ2-2; 8 positions match TRBD2. Germline CDR1 SGHDT, CDR2 YYEEEE. J lost 0 bases, V lost 2 bases, and 3 bases had no gene match. The CDR3 is 16 amino acids. Written as DNA, the CDR3 is TGTGCCAGCAGCTTTCAGACTAGCGCGAACACCGGGGAGCTGTTTTTT. Its protein is CASSFQTSANTGELFF.

The gene calls are TRBV6-6 and TRBJ1-2; D is undetermined. The V end was cut by 0 bases, the J end by 3 bases, with 8 bases between. Per germline, CDR1 MNHNY and CDR2 SVGAGI (reference sequence). The length of the CDR3 is 14 residues. The DNA for the CDR3 is TGTGCCAGCAGTTACTCAGGGATAGACTATGGCTACACCTTC. Residues: CASSYSGIDYGYTF.

The chain combines TRBV6-6 with TRBJ2-6, with D perhaps TRBD2 (5 bases). The ends were cut back, 6 bases at V and 1 base at J, with 10 bases in the middle. The CDR3 has 15 residues. Germline V gives CDR1 MNHNY, CDR2 SVGAGI (reference sequence). The DNA for the CDR3 is TGTGCCAGCAGCAAAAGGGAGTCTGGGGCCAACGTCCTGACTTTC. It is translated as CASSKRESGANVLTF.

V usage is TRBV13 and J usage is TRBJ2-5, with a weak D call TRBD1 (5 bases). The CDR3 consists of 15 residues. Germline V gene lookup returns CDR1 PRHDT and CDR2 FYEKMQ (reference sequence). Deletions cut 6 bases from V and 3 bases from J, with 17 bases between. CDR3 coding DNA: TGTGCCAGCAGTCAAACGGTACAGGCCGAAGAGACCCAGTACTTC. Protein product: CASSQTVQAEETQYF. Using reference TRBV13 and TRBJ2-5 for the parts outside the CDR3, the full variable domain is AAGVIQSPRHLIKEKRETATLKCYPIPRHDTVYWYQQGPGQDPQFLISFYEKMQSDKGSIPDRFSAQQFSDYHSELNMSSLELGDSALYFCASSQTVQAEETQYFGPGTRLLVL.

The chain joins TRBV9 to TRBJ2-7; unclear D gene. The V and J ends lost 1 base and 3 bases respectively, with 8 bases between them. The CDR3 consists of 13 residues. Germline CDR1 SGDLS, CDR2 YYNGEE. The CDR3 is CASSVSEFYEQYF. The CDR3 region has the DNA TGTGCCAGCAGCGTAAGTGAGTTCTACGAGCAGTACTTC. Supplemented by reference TRBV9 and TRBJ2-7, the full variable domain reads DSGVTQTPKHLITATGQRVTLRCSPRSGDLSVYWYQQSLDQGLQFLIQYYNGEERAKGNILERFSAQQFPDLHSELNLSSLELGDSALYFCASSVSEFYEQYFGPGTRLTVT.